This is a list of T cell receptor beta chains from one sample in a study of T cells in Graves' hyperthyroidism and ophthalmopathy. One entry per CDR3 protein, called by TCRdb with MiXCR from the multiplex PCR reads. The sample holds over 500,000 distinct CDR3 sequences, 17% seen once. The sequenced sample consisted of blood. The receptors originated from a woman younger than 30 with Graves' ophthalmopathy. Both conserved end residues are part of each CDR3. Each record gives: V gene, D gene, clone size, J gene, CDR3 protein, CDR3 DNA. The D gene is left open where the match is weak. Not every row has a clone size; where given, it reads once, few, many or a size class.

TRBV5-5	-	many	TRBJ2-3	CASSRWGGQTDGDTQYF	TGTGCCAGCAGCCGCTGGGGGGGACAGACCGATGGAGATACGCAGTATTTT
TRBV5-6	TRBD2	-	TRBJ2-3	CASSLSLAGPDTQYF	TGTGCCAGCAGCTTGTCACTAGCGGGCCCAGATACGCAGTATTTT
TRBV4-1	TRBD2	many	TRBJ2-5	CASSQGRTSGRETQYF	TGCGCCAGCAGCCAAGGAAGGACTAGCGGGAGGGAGACCCAGTACTTC
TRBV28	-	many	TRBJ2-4	CASRSQGGNIQYF	TGTGCCAGCAGGTCACAGGGAGGAAACATTCAGTACTTC
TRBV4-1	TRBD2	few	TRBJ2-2	CASSQDPGLADLTGELFF	TGCGCCAGCAGCCAAGACCCCGGACTAGCGGACCTCACCGGGGAGCTGTTTTTT
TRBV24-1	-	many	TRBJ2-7	CATSDSTTDEQYF	TGTGCCACCAGTGATTCTACGACAGACGAGCAGTACTTC
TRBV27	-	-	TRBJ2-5	CASSFGGRKETQYF	TGTGCCAGCAGTTTCGGGGGGCGGAAAGAGACCCAGTACTTC
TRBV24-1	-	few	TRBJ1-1	CATSDPGSNGAFF	TGTGCCACCAGTGATCCCGGGTCCAATGGAGCTTTCTTT
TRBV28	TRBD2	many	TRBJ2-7	CASSTTSGRWYEQYF	TGTGCCAGCAGTACCACTAGCGGGCGGTGGTACGAGCAGTACTTC
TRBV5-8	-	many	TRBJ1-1	CASRGRAGLNTEAFF	TGTGCCAGCAGAGGGAGGGCAGGGCTGAACACTGAAGCTTTCTTT
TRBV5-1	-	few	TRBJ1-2	CASSLEATNYGYTF	TGCGCCAGCAGCTTGGAGGCTACTAACTATGGCTACACCTTC
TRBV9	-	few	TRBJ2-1	CASSEGPYNEQFF	TGTGCCAGCAGCGAAGGGCCTTACAATGAGCAGTTCTTC
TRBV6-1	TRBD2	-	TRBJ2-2	CASSEYSGRCTGELFF	TGTGCCAGCAGTGAATATAGCGGGAGGTGCACCGGGGAGCTGTTTTTT
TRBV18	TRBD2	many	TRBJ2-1	CASSRTSGRADYNEQFF	TGTGCCAGCTCCCGGACTAGCGGGAGAGCCGATTACAATGAGCAGTTCTTC
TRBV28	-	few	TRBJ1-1	CASSPMEGGNTEALF	TGTGCCAGCAGCCCCATGGAGGGGGGGAACACTGAAGCTCTCTTT
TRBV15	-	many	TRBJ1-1	CATSRVANTEAFF	TGTGCCACCAGCAGAGTGGCGAACACTGAAGCTTTCTTT
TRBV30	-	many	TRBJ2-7	CAWNQQETDYEQYF	TGTGCCTGGAATCAGCAAGAGACAGATTACGAGCAGTACTTC
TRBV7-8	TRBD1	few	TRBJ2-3	CASSYPSGGRADTQYF	TGTGCCAGCAGCTATCCCTCAGGGGGCCGGGCAGATACGCAGTATTTT
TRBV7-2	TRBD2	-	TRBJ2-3	CASSLVGGGATNTQYF	TGTGCCAGCAGCTTAGTTGGCGGGGGGGCCACGAATACGCAGTATTTT
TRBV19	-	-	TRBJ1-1	CASSIEPNEAFF	TGTGCCAGTAGTATAGAGCCGAATGAAGCTTTCTTT
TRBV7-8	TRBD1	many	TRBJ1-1	CASSRDRWNTEAFF	TGTGCCAGCAGCCGGGACAGGTGGAACACTGAAGCTTTCTTT
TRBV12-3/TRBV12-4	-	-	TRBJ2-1	CASRSRSSYNEQFF	TGTGCCAGCAGGTCCCGGAGCTCCTACAATGAGCAGTTCTTC
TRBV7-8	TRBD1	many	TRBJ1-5	CASSLDPDRRNQPQHF	TGTGCCAGCAGCTTAGACCCGGACAGGCGAAATCAGCCCCAGCATTTT
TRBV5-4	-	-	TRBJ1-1	CASSWGEPNTEAFF	TGTGCCAGCAGCTGGGGCGAACCGAACACTGAAGCTTTCTTT
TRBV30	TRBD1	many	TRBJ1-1	CAWSVTGGNTEAFF	TGTGCCTGGAGTGTAACAGGGGGCAACACTGAAGCTTTCTTT
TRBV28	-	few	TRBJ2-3	CASRVIGGTDTQYF	TGTGCCAGCAGGGTGATCGGGGGTACGGATACGCAGTATTTT
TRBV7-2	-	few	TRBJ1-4	CASSLMAVSGEKLFF	TGTGCCAGCAGCTTAATGGCAGTCTCTGGCGAAAAACTGTTTTTT
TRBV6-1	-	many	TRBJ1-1	CASGSRGAWTEAFF	TGTGCCAGCGGCTCTCGGGGGGCGTGGACTGAAGCTTTCTTT
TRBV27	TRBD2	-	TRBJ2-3	CASSLLLAGGSTDTQYF	TGTGCCAGCAGTTTATTACTAGCGGGGGGATCCACAGATACGCAGTATTTT
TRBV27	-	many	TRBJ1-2	CASSLTLRGKDGYTF	TGTGCCAGCAGTTTAACACTCCGAGGAAAGGATGGCTACACCTTC
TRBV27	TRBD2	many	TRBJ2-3	CASSSPGLAGLRDTQYF	TGTGCCAGCAGTTCCCCCGGACTAGCGGGACTTAGGGATACGCAGTATTTT
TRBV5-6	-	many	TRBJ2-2	CASSSVDTGELFF	TGTGCCAGCAGCTCGGTGGACACCGGGGAGCTGTTTTTT
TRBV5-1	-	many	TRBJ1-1	CASSLRIANTEAFF	TGCGCCAGCAGCCTGCGTATAGCGAACACTGAAGCTTTCTTT
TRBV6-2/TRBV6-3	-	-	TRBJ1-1	CASSYSVMNTEAFF	TGTGCCAGCAGTTACAGTGTAATGAACACTGAAGCTTTCTTT
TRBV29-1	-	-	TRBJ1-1	CSVEEGAGNTEAFF	TGCAGCGTTGAAGAAGGGGCGGGGAACACTGAAGCTTTCTTT
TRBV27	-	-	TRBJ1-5	CASSFRNQPRHF	TGTGCCAGCAGTTTCAGGAATCAGCCCCGGCATTTT
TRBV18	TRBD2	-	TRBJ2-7	CASSPGTSPSYEQYF	TGTGCCAGCTCACCCGGGACTAGCCCCTCCTACGAGCAGTACTTC
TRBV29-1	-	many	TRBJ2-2	CSVVLATGELFF	TGCAGCGTTGTTTTAGCGACCGGGGAGCTGTTTTTT
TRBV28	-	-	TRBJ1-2	CASSPNRFSNPGYTF	TGTGCCAGCAGTCCCAACCGTTTTTCTAATCCCGGCTACACCTTC
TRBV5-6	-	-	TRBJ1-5	CASSSNLVRGQPQHF	TGTGCCAGCAGCTCGAACCTGGTACGGGGTCAGCCCCAGCATTTT
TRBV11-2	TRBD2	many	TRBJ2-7	CASSLGSGGTYEQYF	TGTGCCAGCAGCTTAGGTAGCGGGGGCACCTACGAGCAGTACTTC
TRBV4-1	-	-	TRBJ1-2	CASSQEGLSYGYTF	TGCGCCAGCAGCCAAGAGGGATTATCTTATGGCTACACCTTC
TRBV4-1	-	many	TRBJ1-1	CASSQDRTPNTEAFF	TGCGCCAGCAGCCAAGATCGCACGCCTAACACTGAAGCTTTCTTT
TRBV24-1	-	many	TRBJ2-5	CATSDYTGRETQYF	TGTGCCACCAGTGATTATACAGGGAGGGAGACCCAGTACTTC
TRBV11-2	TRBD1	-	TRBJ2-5	CASSADRAETPYF	TGTGCCAGCAGCGCGGACAGGGCAGAGACCCCGTACTTC
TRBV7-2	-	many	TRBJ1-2	CASRSVRGVDYGYTF	TGTGCCAGCAGATCAGTGAGAGGGGTGGACTATGGCTACACCTTC
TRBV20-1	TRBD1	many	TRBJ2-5	CSARGQGGQETQYF	TGCAGTGCTAGAGGACAGGGGGGTCAAGAGACCCAGTACTTC
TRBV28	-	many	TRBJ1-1	CASSLSGAREAFF	TGTGCCAGCAGTTTATCAGGAGCGAGGGAAGCTTTCTTT
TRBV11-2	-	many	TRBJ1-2	CASSSPGRDYGYTF	TGTGCCAGCAGCTCCCCCGGGCGGGACTATGGCTACACCTTC
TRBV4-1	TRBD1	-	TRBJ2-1	CASSQSDRGIGHEQFF	TGCGCCAGCAGCCAGTCGGACAGGGGAATAGGGCATGAGCAGTTCTTC
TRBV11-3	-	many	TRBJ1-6	CASSFDPKQDWNSPLHF	TGTGCCAGCAGCTTCGATCCCAAACAGGATTGGAATTCACCCCTCCACTTT
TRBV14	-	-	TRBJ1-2	CASSQDRSVTF	TGTGCCAGCAGCCAAGACCGGAGTGTGACCTTC